The sequence of this T cell receptor beta chain was determined in a study of cytomegalovirus exposure and HLA in healthy donors. Study findings and constraints: Exclusion as indistinguishable affected some V segments, including TRBV6-2 and TRBV6-3. Later analysis identified several of the most significant clusters that appeared linked to common viral pathogens. The sole available immune exposure information was CMV serostatus.

Germline CDR1 GTSNPN, CDR2 SVGIG (reference sequence). V was pared by 2 bases and J by 1 base, with 4 bases of the junction left unmatched. The CDR3 is 14 amino acids. A multiplex PCR was run with 60 Vbeta primers and 13 Jbeta primers. Clones were read by immunoSEQ multiplex PCR, and TCRdb kept only the in-frame ones, dropping some. The sample records 150,000 to 200,000 clones, about 86% being singletons. Regarding this clone: Its specificity is not known.

The chain employs TRBV30 and TRBJ2-7, with 8 bases that match TRBD1. The source of this sequence is a woman between 18 and 30 years old in good health and CMV-seronegative. Material: PBMCs. The CDR3 here is CAWSKDRASYEQYF. The CDR3 nucleotides read TGTGCCTGGAGTAAGGACAGGGCTTCCTACGAGCAGTACTTC.